The text below deals with one T cell receptor (beta chain). V lost 4 bases and J 4 bases, leaving 14 bases between the germline ends. The germline gives CDR1 SGDLS, CDR2 YYNGEE. This CDR3 region has 14 residues. The data belong to a study of spatial heterogeneity in lung cancer. Every TCR cDNA molecule bore its own unique molecular identifier. One entry per CDR3 protein, called by TCRdb with MiXCR from the 5' RACE reads. This table has about 21,000 distinct CDR3 sequences, just over 4.5% appearing once. The time point: sample taken at primary tumor resection. Material for sequencing was whole RNA from tumor, nontumor lung or frozen PBMC, left unsorted.

The sample consisted of PBMCs, taken at surgery. The chain uses TRBV9 and TRBJ1-1; no reliable D call. This clonotype was obtained from a male donor with early-stage non-small cell lung cancer. The CDR3 DNA reads TGTGCCAGCAGCCCGCGACCCTTTGCCACTGAAGCTTTCTTT. Residues: CASSPRPFATEAFF.